The clone carrying this T cell receptor beta chain was recorded many times. What it recognizes is unknown. Unique molecular identifier tags were affixed to discrete cDNA molecules. TCRdb recomputed calls from the 5' RACE reads with MiXCR, one row per CDR3 protein. The top ten hold 4.5% to 7% of the sample, which has more than 20,000 distinct CDR3 sequences, approximately 3.8% seen once. The CDR3 has 16 residues. Looked up from germline, CDR1 is SEHNR and CDR2 is FQNEAQ (reference sequence). Trimming stripped 5 bases from V and 0 bases from J, with 11 bases between. These data are taken from a study of early T cells in non-severe SARS-CoV-2 infection. Study details: The sequenced material was bulk RNA from unsorted whole blood, and its chains were unpaired.

Findings and limits, study-wide: VDJdb matching favored anti-spike CD8 responses, missing private and CD4 specificities.

The V call is TRBV7-9, the J call TRBJ2-6, with D possibly TRBD1 on 6 matching bases. The clonotype was recovered from an adult who was a healthcare worker with PCR-confirmed SARS-CoV-2 infection or an uninfected control (not recorded which). Input material: whole blood. The CDR3 nucleotides read TGTGCCAGCAGCCGCCAGGGGAACTCTGGGGCCAACGTCCTGACTTTC. Amino acid sequence: CASSRQGNSGANVLTF.